This T cell receptor beta chain was sequenced in a study of blood T cell repertoires in COVID-19. Across the whole study: Both acute and convalescent COVID-19 samples were obtained from the United States, Italy and Spain. From T cells, B-cell-depleted T cells, or PBMCs came the material, which was cDNA or gDNA.

Profiled with immunoSEQ multiplex PCR; TCRdb holds only in-frame clones, not every one. The sample contains roughly 250,000 clones, more than 70% of which appear only once. Trimming took off 0 bases at V and 2 bases at J, with 17 bases between the two ends. The germline V gene has CDR1 SGHRS and CDR2 YFSETQ. CDR3 size: 17 residues. The specimen was peripheral blood. V and J are TRBV5-1 and TRBJ2-5; TRBD1 might be the D (6 bases). This TCR was sampled from a woman aged 40-49 years who had recovered from COVID-19. The CDR3 DNA sequence: TGCGCCAGCAGCTTGGACAGGGTTGGCGTTGGGCAAGAGACCCAGTACTTC. This encodes CASSLDRVGVGQETQYF.